Described below is a single T cell receptor (beta chain) sequence and its context. This entry is derived from a study of shared clonotypes between healthy human individuals. Healthy adults negative for HIV, lacking recent acute infections or vaccinations, served as donors. The CDR3 spans 15 residues. V was pared by 8 bases and J by 0 bases, with 14 bases between. Germline CDR1 reads SGHAT; CDR2 reads FQNNGV. For every subset, genomic DNA was evenly distributed across several immunoSEQ plates. The assay was immunoSEQ multiplex PCR, and TCRdb's table has in-frame clones only and misses some. The sample records fewer than 650,000 clones, roughly four fifths being singletons.

The chain uses TRBV11-2 and TRBJ2-1, with a tentative D call TRBD1 (5 bases). Material: PBMCs. The receptor's source is a middle-aged woman in good health. Some clones in this sample may be carry-over from other donors' samples. The chain's CDR3 is CASCWGHLSYNEQFF. CDR3 coding DNA: TGTGCCAGCTGCTGGGGCCACCTCTCCTACAATGAGCAGTTCTTC. Combining the CDR3 with reference TRBV11-2 and TRBJ2-1 gives the whole variable domain EAGVAQSPRYKIIEKRQSVAFWCNPISGHATLYWYQQILGQGPKLLIQFQNNGVVDDSQLPKDRFSAERLKGVDSTLKIQPAKLEDSAVYLCASCWGHLSYNEQFFGPGTRLTVL.